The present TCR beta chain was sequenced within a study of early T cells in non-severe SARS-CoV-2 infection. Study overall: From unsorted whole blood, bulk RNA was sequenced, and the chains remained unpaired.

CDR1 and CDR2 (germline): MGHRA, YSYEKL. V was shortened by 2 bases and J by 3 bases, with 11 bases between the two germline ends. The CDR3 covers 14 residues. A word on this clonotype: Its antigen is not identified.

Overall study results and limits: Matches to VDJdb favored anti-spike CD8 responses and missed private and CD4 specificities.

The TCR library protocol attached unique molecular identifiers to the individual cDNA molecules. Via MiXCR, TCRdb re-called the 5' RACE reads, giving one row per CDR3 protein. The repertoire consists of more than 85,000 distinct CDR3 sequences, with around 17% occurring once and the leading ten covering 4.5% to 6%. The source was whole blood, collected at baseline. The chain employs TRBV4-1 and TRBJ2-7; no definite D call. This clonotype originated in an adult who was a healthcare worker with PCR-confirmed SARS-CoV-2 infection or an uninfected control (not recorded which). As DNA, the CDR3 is TGCGCCAGCAGCCAACAAGCTAGGGACTACGAGCAGTACTTC. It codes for CASSQQARDYEQYF.